This T cell receptor (beta chain) stems from a study of OX40 agonist ivuxolimab in advanced cancers. Study-wide results and limits: The 0.1-3.0 mg/kg partial responders had among the lowest clonal expansion.

Concerning this clone itself: Antigen unknown.

Profiled with immunoSEQ multiplex PCR; TCRdb holds only in-frame clones, not every one. Altogether 30,000 to 50,000 clones are present, 85% to 90% being singletons, with the ten largest covering approximately 0.51%. The CDR3 spans 14 residues. V lost 5 bases and J lost 4, with 12 bases in between. Germline values: CDR1 SGHTA, CDR2 FQGTGA. The chain has TRBV7-3 and TRBJ2-1; D is ambiguous. This TCR derives from an adult with an advanced solid tumor such as melanoma, head and neck, liver or kidney cancer. Here the sequenced sample was CD4+ or CD8+ T cells sorted from blood, taken in a trial of the OX40 agonist ivuxolimab. The CDR3: CASSQDWGYNEQFF. The CDR3, as DNA: TGTGCCAGCAGCCAAGATTGGGGTTACAATGAGCAGTTCTTC.